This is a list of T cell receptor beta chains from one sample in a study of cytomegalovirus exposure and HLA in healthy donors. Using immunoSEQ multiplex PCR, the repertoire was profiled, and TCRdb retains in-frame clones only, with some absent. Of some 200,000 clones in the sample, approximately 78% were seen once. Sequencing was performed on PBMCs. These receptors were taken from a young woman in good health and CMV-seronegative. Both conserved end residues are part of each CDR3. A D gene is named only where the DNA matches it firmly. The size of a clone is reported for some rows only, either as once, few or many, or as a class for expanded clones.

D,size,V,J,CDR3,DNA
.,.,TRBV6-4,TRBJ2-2,CASSDSFGANSNTGELFF,TGTGCCAGCAGTGACTCTTTTGGGGCGAATTCGAACACCGGGGAGCTGTTTTTT
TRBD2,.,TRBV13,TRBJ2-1,CASSLGASGVRNEQFF,TGTGCCAGCAGCTTAGGCGCTAGCGGGGTGAGGAACGAGCAGTTCTTC
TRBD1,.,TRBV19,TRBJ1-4,CASRPQGANEKLFF,TGTGCCAGTAGGCCACAGGGGGCAAATGAAAAACTGTTTTTT
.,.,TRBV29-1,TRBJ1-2,CSVSVNYGYTF,TGCAGCGTTTCGGTAAACTATGGCTACACCTTC
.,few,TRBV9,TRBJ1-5,CASSVGGREGQPQHF,TGTGCCAGCAGCGTAGGAGGCAGGGAAGGTCAGCCCCAGCATTTT
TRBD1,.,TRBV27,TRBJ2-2,CASTRLGGRRLWTGELFF,TGTGCCAGCACAAGGTTAGGGGGCCGACGACTTTGGACCGGGGAGCTGTTTTTT
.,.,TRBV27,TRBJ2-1,CASSSGLTYHEQFF,TGTGCCAGCAGTTCCGGACTCACGTACCATGAGCAGTTCTTC
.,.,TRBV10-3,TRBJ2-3,CAISESIWEADTQYF,TGTGCCATCAGTGAGTCAATTTGGGAGGCAGATACGCAGTATTTT
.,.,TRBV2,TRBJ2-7,CASRLNEQYF,TGTGCCAGCAGGTTAAACGAGCAGTACTTC
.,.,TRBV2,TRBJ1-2,CASSDSYGYTF,TGTGCCAGCAGTGATAGCTATGGCTACACCTTC
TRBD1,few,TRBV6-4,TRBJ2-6,CASSDSQGAFSTGANVLTF,TGTGCCAGCAGTGACTCTCAGGGGGCGTTTTCCACTGGGGCCAACGTCCTGACTTTC
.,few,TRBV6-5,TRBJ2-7,CASSPRGGYEQYF,TGTGCCAGCAGTCCCCGGGGAGGCTACGAGCAGTACTTC
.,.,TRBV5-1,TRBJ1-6,CASSWGGHNSPLHF,TGCGCCAGCAGCTGGGGGGGGCATAATTCACCCCTCCACTTT
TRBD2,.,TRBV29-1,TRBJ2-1,CSVERTSEHNEQFF,TGCAGCGTAGAGAGGACTAGCGAACACAATGAGCAGTTCTTC
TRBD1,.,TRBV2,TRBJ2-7,CASNQDRRYEQYF,TGTGCCAGCAACCAGGACAGGAGGTACGAGCAGTACTTC
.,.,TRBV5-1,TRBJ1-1,CASSSQSHNTEAFF,TGCGCCAGCAGCTCCCAGTCCCATAACACTGAAGCTTTCTTT
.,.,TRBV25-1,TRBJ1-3,CASSEWSSGNTIYF,TGTGCCAGCAGTGAATGGAGCTCTGGAAACACCATATATTTT
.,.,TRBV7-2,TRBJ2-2,CASSQIGGSNAGELFF,TGTGCCAGCAGCCAGATTGGGGGGAGTAACGCCGGGGAGCTGTTTTTT
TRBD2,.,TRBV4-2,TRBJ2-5,CASSQPGLAEGHQETQYF,TGTGCCAGCAGCCAACCGGGACTAGCGGAGGGACACCAAGAGACCCAGTACTTC
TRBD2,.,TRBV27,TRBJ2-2,CASSSLAGGGTGELFF,TGTGCCAGCAGTTCGTTAGCGGGAGGAGGCACCGGGGAGCTGTTTTTT
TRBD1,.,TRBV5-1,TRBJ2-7,CASTPDRASYEQYF,TGCGCCAGCACTCCTGACAGGGCCTCCTACGAGCAGTACTTC
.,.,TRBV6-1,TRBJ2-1,CASSLTDYNNEQFF,TGTGCCAGCAGCTTGACGGACTACAACAATGAGCAGTTCTTC
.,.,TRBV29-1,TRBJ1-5,CSASLRGEDSNQPQHF,TGCAGCGCATCCCTCCGCGGGGAGGATAGCAATCAGCCCCAGCATTTT
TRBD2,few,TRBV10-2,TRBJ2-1,CASSDSGLVTEEQFF,TGCGCCAGCAGTGATTCGGGACTAGTTACGGAAGAGCAGTTCTTC
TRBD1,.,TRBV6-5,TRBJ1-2,CASSPQTGLDYGYTF,TGTGCCAGCAGTCCCCAGACAGGGTTGGACTATGGCTACACCTTC
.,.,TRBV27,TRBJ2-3,CASSFDNWGADTQYF,TGTGCCAGCAGTTTCGACAATTGGGGGGCAGATACGCAGTATTTT
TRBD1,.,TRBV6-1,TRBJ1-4,CASAPGTADEKLFF,TGTGCCAGCGCCCCCGGGACAGCAGACGAAAAACTGTTTTTT
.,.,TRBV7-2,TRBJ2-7,CASSPQAYEQYF,TGTGCCAGCAGCCCCCAGGCCTACGAGCAGTACTTC
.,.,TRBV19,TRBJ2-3,CASSMTEPYTDTQYF,TGTGCCAGTAGTATGACAGAACCTTACACAGATACGCAGTATTTT
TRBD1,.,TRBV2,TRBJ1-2,CASSEYLDRGGYTF,TGTGCCAGCAGTGAATATCTAGACAGGGGTGGCTACACCTTC
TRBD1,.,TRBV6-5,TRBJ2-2,CASTGTDTGELFF,TGTGCCAGCACCGGGACAGACACCGGGGAGCTGTTTTTT
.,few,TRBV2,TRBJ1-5,CASSDRSVNQPQHF,TGTGCCAGCAGTGATCGCAGCGTTAATCAGCCCCAGCATTTT
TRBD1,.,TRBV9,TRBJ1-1,CASRGGQGNTEAFF,TGTGCCAGCAGGGGGGGACAGGGGAACACTGAAGCTTTCTTT
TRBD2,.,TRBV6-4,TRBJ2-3,CASSDSSGGGDTQYF,TGTGCCAGCAGTGACTCTAGCGGGGGTGGAGATACGCAGTATTTT
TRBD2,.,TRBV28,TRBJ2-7,CASSPWGTSGRALEQYF,TGTGCCAGCAGTCCCTGGGGGACTAGCGGGAGGGCCCTCGAGCAGTACTTC
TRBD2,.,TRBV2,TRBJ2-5,CASIRGGGGHQETQYF,TGTGCCAGCATCCGGGGGGGCGGGGGACACCAAGAGACCCAGTACTTC
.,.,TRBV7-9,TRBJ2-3,CASSFRDTQYF,TGTGCCAGCAGCTTTCGAGATACGCAGTATTTT
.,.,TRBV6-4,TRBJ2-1,CASSDSVPGVLGTNEQFF,TGTGCCAGCAGTGACTCGGTCCCGGGAGTTCTGGGCACCAATGAGCAGTTCTTC
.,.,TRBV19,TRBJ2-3,CASSGGTPTDTQYF,TGTGCCAGTAGTGGGGGGACTCCCACAGATACGCAGTATTTT
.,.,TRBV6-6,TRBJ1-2,CASSYSEDGYTF,TGTGCCAGCAGTTACTCGGAGGACGGCTACACCTTC
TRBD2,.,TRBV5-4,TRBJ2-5,CASSPGGAGVQETQYF,TGTGCCAGCAGCCCCGGGGGGGCGGGGGTACAAGAGACCCAGTACTTC
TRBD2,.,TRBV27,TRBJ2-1,CASSVSGSYSYNEQFF,TGTGCCAGCAGTGTTAGCGGGTCGTACTCCTACAATGAGCAGTTCTTC